The T cell receptor beta chain described here comes from a study of radiotherapy plus CTLA-4 blockade in lung cancer. Study details: An objective response was seen in approximately 17% of patients, and disease control in about 31%. Regarding the study as a whole: Reported findings show early blood T cell clone dynamics, with interferon-beta, best predicted response. Clones of tumor-derived TCRs expanded in blood after radiotherapy plus ipilimumab.

Assay: immunoSEQ multiplex PCR; the TCRdb copy retains only in-frame clones and omits some. The sample has tens of thousands of clones, about four fifths seen once. Regarding this clone: Its antigen is currently unknown.

The ends were cut back, 2 bases at V and 7 bases at J, with 14 bases in the middle. The CDR3 consists of 14 residues. Per germline, CDR1 MDHEN and CDR2 SYDVKM. The sample in question was peripheral blood, obtained from a patient treated with radiotherapy plus ipilimumab. This receptor was identified in a human donor with non-small cell lung cancer who had stable disease on radiotherapy plus ipilimumab. J is TRBJ1-2 and V is TRBV28; possibly TRBD1 for D (5 bases). This chain's CDR3 is CASSLGGDGSGYTF. The CDR3 coding sequence is TGTGCCAGCAGTTTAGGAGGGGATGGAAGTGGCTACACCTTC.